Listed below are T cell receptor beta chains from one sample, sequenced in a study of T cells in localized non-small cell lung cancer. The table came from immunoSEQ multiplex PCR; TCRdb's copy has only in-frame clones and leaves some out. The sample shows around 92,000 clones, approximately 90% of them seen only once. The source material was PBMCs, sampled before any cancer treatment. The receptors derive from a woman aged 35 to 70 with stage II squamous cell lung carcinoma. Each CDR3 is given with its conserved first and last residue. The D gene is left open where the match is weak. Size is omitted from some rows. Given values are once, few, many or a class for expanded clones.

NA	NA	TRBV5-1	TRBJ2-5	TGCGCCAGCAGCTACCAGACTAACCATCAAGAGACCCAGTACTTC	CASSYQTNHQETQYF
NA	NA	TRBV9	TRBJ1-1	TGTGCCAGCAGCGTAGGGAAGGGGACTGAAGCTTTCTTT	CASSVGKGTEAFF
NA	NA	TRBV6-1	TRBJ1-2	TGTGCCAGCAGTGAAGTCGGGGGTATCACCTTC	CASSEVGGITF
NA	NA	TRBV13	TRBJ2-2	TGTGCCAGCCGAGCAGGGAATCTGAACACCGGGGAGCTGTTTTTT	CASRAGNLNTGELFF
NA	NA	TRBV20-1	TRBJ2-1	TGCAGTGCAGGACTCGCGAATGAGCAGTTCTTC	CSAGLANEQFF
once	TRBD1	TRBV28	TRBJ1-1	TGTGCCAGCCTTCGGACAGGGCGGAACACTGAAGCTTTCTTT	CASLRTGRNTEAFF
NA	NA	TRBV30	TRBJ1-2	TGTGCCTGGAGTCCGACGAAGGGCTACACCTTC	CAWSPTKGYTF
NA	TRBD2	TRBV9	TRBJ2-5	TGTGCCAGCAGCGGGGGGGTTTCGGCGGGAGTAGGAGCGGAGACCCAGTACTTC	CASSGGVSAGVGAETQYF
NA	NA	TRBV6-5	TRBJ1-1	TGTGCCAGCAGTTACGAGGGGGGAAAGGGGTCGACTGAAGCTTTCTTT	CASSYEGGKGSTEAFF
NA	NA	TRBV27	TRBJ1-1	TGTGCCAGCAGTACCATAACAGTGGGGATGGCCACTGAAGCTTTCTTT	CASSTITVGMATEAFF
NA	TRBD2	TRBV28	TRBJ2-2	TGTGCCAGCAATATCCAGCGGGGCATCACCGGGGAGCTGTTTTTT	CASNIQRGITGELFF
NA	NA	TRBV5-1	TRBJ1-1	TGCGCCAGCAGCTTGAGTGGCGCTAGCGGCACTGAAGCTTTCTTT	CASSLSGASGTEAFF
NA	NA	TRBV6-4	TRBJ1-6	TGTGCCAGCAGTGACTCTGGCAATTCACCCCTCCACTTT	CASSDSGNSPLHF
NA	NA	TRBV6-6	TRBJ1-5	TGTGCCAGCAGTAGACAGGGCAATCAGCCCCAGCATTTT	CASSRQGNQPQHF
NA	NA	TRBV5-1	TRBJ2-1	TGCGCCAGCAGACGGACCGGGACGGCATACAATGAGCAGTTCTTC	CASRRTGTAYNEQFF
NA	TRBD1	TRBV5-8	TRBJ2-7	TGTGCCAGCAGCTCTCCGGGACAGGACTATCTTAACTACGAGCAGTACTTC	CASSSPGQDYLNYEQYF
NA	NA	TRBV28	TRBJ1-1	TGTGCCAGCGTGGAGGATACTGAAGCTTTCTTT	CASVEDTEAFF
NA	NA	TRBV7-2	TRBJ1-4	TGTGCCAGCAGCAATCGGGACACCGAAGCAACTAATGAAAAACTGTTTTTT	CASSNRDTEATNEKLFF
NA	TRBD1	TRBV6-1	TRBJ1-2	TGTGCCAGCAGTGAATGGGACAGGGGAGGTGGCTACACCTTC	CASSEWDRGGGYTF
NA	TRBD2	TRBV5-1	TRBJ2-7	TGCGCCAGCAGCTTGCTTGGACTAGCGGGAACCTACGAGCAGTACTTC	CASSLLGLAGTYEQYF
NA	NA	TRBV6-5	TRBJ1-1	TGTGCCAGCAGCTTGTTGGGGGAAGCTTTCTTT	CASSLLGEAFF
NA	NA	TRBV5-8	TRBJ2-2	TGTGCCAGCGGGGGGGGCGCCGACACCGGGGAGCTGTTTTTT	CASGGGADTGELFF
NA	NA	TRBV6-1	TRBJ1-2	TGTGCCAGCAGTGTAGTAAGGGGGGAAGGTGGCTACACCTTC	CASSVVRGEGGYTF
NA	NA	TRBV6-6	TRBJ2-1	TGTGCCAGCAGTTACAACGCGTACAATGAGCAGTTCTTC	CASSYNAYNEQFF
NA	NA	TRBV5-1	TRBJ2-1	TGCGCCAGCAGCTTCAGACTGGGCGCGAAGCAGTTCTTC	CASSFRLGAKQFF
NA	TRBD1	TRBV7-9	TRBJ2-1	TGTGCCACCCACCAGGGGACAGGGGTAGGACACAATGAGCAGTTCTTC	CATHQGTGVGHNEQFF
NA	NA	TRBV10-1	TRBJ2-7	TGCGCCACCTCATCGGACAGTTCCTACGAGCAGTACTTC	CATSSDSSYEQYF
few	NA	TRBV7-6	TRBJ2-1	TGTGCCAGCAGCACCTACGGGGAAGGTGAGCAGTTCTTC	CASSTYGEGEQFF
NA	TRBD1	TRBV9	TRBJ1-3	TGTGCCAGCAGCGTAGCTCCACAGGGGAATGGAAACACCATATATTTT	CASSVAPQGNGNTIYF
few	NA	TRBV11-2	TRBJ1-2	TGTGCCAGCAGCTTGAGACTGGGTGGTGGCTACACCTTC	CASSLRLGGGYTF
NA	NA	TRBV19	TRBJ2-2	TGTGCCAGTAGTAGACAGCCCGCCGGGGAGCTGTTTTTT	CASSRQPAGELFF
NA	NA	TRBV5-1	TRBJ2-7	TGCGCCAGCAGCTTGGGGGGCCCAGCGTACGAGCAGTACTTC	CASSLGGPAYEQYF
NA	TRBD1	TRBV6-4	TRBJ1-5	TGTGCCAGCAGTGACAATCGACAGGGGAATCAGCCCCAGCATTTT	CASSDNRQGNQPQHF
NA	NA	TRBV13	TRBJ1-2	TGTGCCAGCAGCTTCCAGGACTATGGCTACACCTTC	CASSFQDYGYTF
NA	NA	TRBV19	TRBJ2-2	TGTGCCAGTAGTACTCGCCCGAAAGGGGAGCTGTTTTTT	CASSTRPKGELFF
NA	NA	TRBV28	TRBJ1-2	TGTGCCAGCAGCTCCGCTATTATAGAGGGTGGCTACACCTTC	CASSSAIIEGGYTF
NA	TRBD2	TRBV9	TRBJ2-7	TGTGCCAGCAGCCCCGGGGGGGGGTACGAGCAGTACTTC	CASSPGGGYEQYF
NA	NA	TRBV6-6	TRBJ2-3	TGTGCCAGCAGTTCATTACAGCTGATCACAGATACGCAGTATTTT	CASSSLQLITDTQYF
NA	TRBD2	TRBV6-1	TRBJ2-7	TGTGCCAGCTTGACTAGCGGCGGGTCCTACGAGCAGTACTTC	CASLTSGGSYEQYF
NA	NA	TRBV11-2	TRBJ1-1	TGTGCCAGCAGCCCCGGAAGGGGTAAAGGGGGTGAAGCTTTCTTT	CASSPGRGKGGEAFF
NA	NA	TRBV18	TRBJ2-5	TGTGCCAGCTCACCCGAAGTTACTAGAGAGACCCAGTACTTC	CASSPEVTRETQYF
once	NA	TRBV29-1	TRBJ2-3	TGCAGCGTTCCCCAGGGATCCTACACAGATACGCAGTATTTT	CSVPQGSYTDTQYF
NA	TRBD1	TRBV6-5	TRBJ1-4	TGTGCCAGCAGTCCAGGGGGGACGCTGTTTTTT	CASSPGGTLFF
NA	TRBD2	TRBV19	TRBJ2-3	TGTGCCAGTAGTAGACTAGCGGGGGGCCGCACAGATACGCAGTATTTT	CASSRLAGGRTDTQYF
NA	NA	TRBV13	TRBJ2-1	TGTGCCAGCAGCTCCCAAAAGCGGAGCTCCTACAATGAGCAGTTCTTC	CASSSQKRSSYNEQFF
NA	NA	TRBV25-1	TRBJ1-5	TGTGCCAGCAGTGCGTTCAATCAGCCCCAGCATTTT	CASSAFNQPQHF
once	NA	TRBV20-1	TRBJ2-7	TGCAGTGCTACCAGCGAGCAGTACTTC	CSATSEQYF
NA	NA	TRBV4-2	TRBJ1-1	TGTGCCAGCAGCCAAGCCACGAGGGGCGACACTGAAGCTTTCTTT	CASSQATRGDTEAFF
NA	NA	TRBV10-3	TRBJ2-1	TGTGCCATCAGTGGCGTTGGAGGGTCCAATGAGCAGTTCTTC	CAISGVGGSNEQFF
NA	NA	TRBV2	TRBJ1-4	TGTGCCAGCACCTCAACTAATGAAAAACTGTTTTTT	CASTSTNEKLFF
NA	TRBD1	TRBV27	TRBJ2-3	TGTGCCAGCAGTCCCAGGACAGGGGGAAATACGCAGTATTTT	CASSPRTGGNTQYF